This TCR beta chain came from a study of post-analysis software for immune sequencing data. Study overall: The disease courses covered relapsing-remitting, secondary progressive and progressive-relapsing multiple sclerosis.

As for this clonotype: Antigen specificity is unknown.

Carried by the TCR beta cDNA libraries were unique molecular identifiers. A few hundred thousand cDNA molecules were obtained from roughly 1 to 10 million T cells. From the PCR reads, TCRdb called clonotypes with MiXCR, one entry per CDR3 protein. The sample shows under 200,000 distinct CDR3 sequences, 25% to 35% of them seen only once. Notes on the study in general: Batch-matched samples strongly co-clustered by F measure. Versus controls, multiple sclerosis patients showed significantly lower diversity (normalized Chao1).

The sequence came from a girl aged 2-17 years with multiple sclerosis. The sequencing sample was made of blood.

The CDR3 DNA reads as TGTGCCAGCAGCTTATTCGGGACAGGGGTCGAGCAGTACTTC. Amino acid sequence: CASSLFGTGVEQYF. The gene calls are TRBV5-5 and TRBJ2-7, with 10 bases identical to TRBD1. CDR3 length: 14 amino acids. Germline lookup yields CDR1 SGHKS and CDR2 YYEKEE (reference sequence). Trimming removed 2 bases from V and 6 bases from J; junction bases left unmatched: 5.